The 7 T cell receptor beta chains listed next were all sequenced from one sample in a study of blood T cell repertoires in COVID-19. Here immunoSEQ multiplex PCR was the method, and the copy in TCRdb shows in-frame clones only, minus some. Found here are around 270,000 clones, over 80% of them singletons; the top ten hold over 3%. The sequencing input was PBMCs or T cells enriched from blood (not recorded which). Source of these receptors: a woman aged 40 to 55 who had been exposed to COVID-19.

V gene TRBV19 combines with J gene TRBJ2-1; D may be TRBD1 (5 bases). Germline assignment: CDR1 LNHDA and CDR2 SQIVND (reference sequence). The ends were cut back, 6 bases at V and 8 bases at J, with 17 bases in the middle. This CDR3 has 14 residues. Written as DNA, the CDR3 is TGTGCCAGTAGAATGTCAGGGATAGGGGATGAGCAGTTCTTC. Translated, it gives CASRMSGIGDEQFF. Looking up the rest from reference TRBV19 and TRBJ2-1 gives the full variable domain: DGGITQSPKYLFRKEGQNVTLSCEQNLNHDAMYWYRQDPGQGLRLIYYSQIVNDFQKGDIAEGYSVSREKKESFPLTVTSAQKNPTAFYLCASRMSGIGDEQFFGPGTRLTVL.

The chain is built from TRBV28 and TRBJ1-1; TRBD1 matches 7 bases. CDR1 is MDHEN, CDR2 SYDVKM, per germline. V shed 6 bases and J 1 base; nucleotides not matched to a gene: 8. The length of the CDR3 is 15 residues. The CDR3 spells CASRAPGTANTEAFF. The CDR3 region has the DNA TGTGCCAGCAGGGCTCCCGGGACAGCGAACACTGAAGCTTTCTTT.

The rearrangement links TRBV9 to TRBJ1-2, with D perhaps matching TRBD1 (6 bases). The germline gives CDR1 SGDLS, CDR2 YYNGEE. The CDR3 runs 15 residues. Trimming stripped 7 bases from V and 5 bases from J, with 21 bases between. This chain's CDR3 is CASGVDSLSFYGYTF. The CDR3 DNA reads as TGTGCCAGCGGGGTGGACAGCCTGTCTTTTTATGGCTACACCTTC.

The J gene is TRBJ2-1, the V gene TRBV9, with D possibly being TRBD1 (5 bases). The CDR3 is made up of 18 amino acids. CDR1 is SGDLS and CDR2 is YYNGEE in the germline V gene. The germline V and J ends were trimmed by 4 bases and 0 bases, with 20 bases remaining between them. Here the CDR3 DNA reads TGTGCCAGCAGCCCTCAGCTGGGCAGGGCGAGCTCCTACAATGAGCAGTTCTTC. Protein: CASSPQLGRASSYNEQFF.

The CDR3 spells CASSLGGGFEAEAFF. In nucleotides, the CDR3 is TGTGCCAGCAGCCTTGGGGGGGGGTTTGAGGCTGAAGCTTTCTTT. This chain uses TRBV14 with TRBJ1-1, with a weak D call TRBD1 (5 bases). The CDR3 is 15 amino acids. The germline gives CDR1 SGHDN, CDR2 FVKESK. Trimming left V 4 bases short and J 6 bases short, with 18 bases between.

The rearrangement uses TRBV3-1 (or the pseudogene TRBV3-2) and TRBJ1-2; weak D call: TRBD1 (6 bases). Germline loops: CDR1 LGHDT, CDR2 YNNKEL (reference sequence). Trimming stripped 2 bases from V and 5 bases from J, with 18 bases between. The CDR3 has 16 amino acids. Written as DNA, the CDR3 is TGTGCCAGCAGCCAAAGGGAAGGAGGACAGAAATATGGCTACACCTTC. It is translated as CASSQREGGQKYGYTF.

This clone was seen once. CDR3 coding DNA: TGTGCCAGCAGTCTTGAGGGGACAGCCAATCAGCCCCAGCATTTT. It codes for CASSLEGTANQPQHF. The chain is built from TRBV2 and TRBJ1-5; 7 bases fit TRBD1. Germline CDR1 and CDR2: SNHLY and FYNNEI. V trimming: 5 bases; J trimming: 3 bases; junction bases outside the gene matches: 7. This CDR3 comprises 15 residues.